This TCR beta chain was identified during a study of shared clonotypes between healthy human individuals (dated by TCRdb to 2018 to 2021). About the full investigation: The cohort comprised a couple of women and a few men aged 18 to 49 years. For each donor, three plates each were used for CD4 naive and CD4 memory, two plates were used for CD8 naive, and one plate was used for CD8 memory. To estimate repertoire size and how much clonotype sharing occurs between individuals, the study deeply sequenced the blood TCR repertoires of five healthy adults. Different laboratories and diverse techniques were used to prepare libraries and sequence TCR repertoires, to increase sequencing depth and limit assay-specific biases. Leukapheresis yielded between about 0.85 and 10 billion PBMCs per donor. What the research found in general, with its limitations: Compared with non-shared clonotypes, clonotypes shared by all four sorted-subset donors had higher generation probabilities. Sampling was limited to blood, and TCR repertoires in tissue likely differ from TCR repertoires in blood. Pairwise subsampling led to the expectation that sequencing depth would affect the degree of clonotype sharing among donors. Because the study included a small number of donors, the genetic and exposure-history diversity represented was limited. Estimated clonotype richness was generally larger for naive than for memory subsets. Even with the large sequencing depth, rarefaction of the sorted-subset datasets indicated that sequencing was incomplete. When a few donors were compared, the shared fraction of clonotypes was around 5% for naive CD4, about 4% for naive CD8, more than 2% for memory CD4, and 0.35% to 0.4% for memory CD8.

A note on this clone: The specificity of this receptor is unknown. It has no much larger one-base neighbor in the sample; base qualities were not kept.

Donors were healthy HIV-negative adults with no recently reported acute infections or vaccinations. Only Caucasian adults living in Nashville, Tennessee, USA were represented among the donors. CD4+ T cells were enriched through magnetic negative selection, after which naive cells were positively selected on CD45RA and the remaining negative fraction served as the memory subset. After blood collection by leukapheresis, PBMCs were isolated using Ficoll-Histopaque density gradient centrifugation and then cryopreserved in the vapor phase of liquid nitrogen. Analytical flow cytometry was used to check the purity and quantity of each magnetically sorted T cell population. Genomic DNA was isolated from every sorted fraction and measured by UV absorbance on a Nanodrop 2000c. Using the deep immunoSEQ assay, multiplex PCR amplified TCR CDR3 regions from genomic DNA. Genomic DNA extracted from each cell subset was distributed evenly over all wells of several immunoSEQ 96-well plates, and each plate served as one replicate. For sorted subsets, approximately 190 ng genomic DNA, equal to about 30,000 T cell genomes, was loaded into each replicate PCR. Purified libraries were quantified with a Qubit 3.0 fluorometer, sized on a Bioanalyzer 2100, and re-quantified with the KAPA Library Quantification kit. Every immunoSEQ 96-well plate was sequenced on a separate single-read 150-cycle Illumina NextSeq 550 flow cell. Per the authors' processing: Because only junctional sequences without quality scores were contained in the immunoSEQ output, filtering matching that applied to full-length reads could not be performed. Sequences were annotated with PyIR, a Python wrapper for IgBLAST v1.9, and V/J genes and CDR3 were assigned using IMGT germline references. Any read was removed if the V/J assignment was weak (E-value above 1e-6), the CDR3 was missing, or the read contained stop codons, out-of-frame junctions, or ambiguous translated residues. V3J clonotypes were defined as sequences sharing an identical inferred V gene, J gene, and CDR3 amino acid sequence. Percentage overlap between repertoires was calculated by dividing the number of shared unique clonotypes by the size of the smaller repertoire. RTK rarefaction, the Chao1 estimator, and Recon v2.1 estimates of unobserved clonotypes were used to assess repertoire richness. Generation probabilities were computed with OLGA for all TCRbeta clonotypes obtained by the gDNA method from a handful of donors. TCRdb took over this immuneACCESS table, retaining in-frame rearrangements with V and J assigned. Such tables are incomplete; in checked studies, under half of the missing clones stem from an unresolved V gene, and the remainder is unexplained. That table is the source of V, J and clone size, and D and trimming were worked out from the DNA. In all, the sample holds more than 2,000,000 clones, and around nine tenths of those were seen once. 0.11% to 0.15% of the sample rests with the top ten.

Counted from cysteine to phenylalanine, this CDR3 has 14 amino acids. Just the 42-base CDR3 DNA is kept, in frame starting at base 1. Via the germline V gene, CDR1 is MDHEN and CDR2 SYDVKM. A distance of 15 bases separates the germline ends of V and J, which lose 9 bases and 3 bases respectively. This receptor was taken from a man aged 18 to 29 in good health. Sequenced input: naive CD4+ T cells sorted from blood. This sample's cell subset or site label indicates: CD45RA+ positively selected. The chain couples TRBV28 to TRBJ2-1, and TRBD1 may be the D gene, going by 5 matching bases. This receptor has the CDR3 CARLDSDLYNEQFF. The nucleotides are TGTGCCAGACTCGACAGCGACCTCTACAATGAGCAGTTCTTC.